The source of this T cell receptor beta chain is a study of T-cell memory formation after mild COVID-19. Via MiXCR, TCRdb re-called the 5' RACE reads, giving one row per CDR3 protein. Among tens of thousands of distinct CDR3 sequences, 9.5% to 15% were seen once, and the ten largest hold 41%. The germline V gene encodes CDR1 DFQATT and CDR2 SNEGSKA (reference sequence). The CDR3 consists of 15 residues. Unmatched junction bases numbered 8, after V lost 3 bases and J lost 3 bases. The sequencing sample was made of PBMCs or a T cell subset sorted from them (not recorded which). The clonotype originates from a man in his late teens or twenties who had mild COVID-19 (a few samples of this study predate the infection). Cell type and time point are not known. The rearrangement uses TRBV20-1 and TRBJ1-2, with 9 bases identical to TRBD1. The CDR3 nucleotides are TGCAGTGCTAGCCTTGGGACAGGGAGTTACTATGGCTACACCTTC. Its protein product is CSASLGTGSYYGYTF.